This T cell receptor (beta chain) was retrieved from a study of T cell repertoires in cytomegalovirus infection. Study information: Indications of both CMV infection and matching HLA type were provided by public TCR beta signatures.

The CDR3 extends over 14 amino acids. J was trimmed by 11 bases and V by 4 bases; bases with no gene match: 11. Points on this clonotype: Its antigen remains unknown.

TCRdb re-called the reads through MiXCR, storing one row per CDR3 protein. The sample shows just under 500,000 distinct CDR3 sequences, about 33% of them seen only once. The TCR sequence derives from a human donor in good health (CMV status not recorded). Some clones in this sample may be carry-over from other donors' samples. The sample here was cultured PBMCs, taken from culture after CMV antigen stimulation. The rearrangement uses TRBV12-3 or TRBV12-4 and TRBJ1-1; 9 nucleotides agree with TRBD1. The CDR3 bases are TGTGCCAGCAGTTCCCTGGTGGGACAGGGTAAGGCTTTCTTT. Translating gives CASSSLVGQGKAFF.